This T cell receptor (beta chain) comes out of a study of blood T cells in healthy people across ages. Total RNA was extracted at no less than 6 micrograms per sample. A sample-barcoded 5' primer and a J-beta primer mix were used in a second PCR of roughly 6 to 11 cycles. Tags on each cDNA molecule came from a template-switch adaptor with 12 random nucleotides. Each CDR3 protein is one row after TCRdb ran MiXCR on the 5' RACE reads. The sample shows roughly 800,000 distinct CDR3 sequences, 58% of them seen only once. V was clipped by 5 bases and J by 1 base; unmatched bases: 2. This CDR3 is built from 16 residues.

The rearrangement uses TRBV12-3 or TRBV12-4 and TRBJ1-6, with 10 bases aligning to TRBD1. The sequencing input was blood. The origin of this receptor is a young man in good health. The CDR3 region is CASSRDRGSYNSPLHF. The CDR3 DNA sequence: TGTGCCAGCAGTAGGGACAGGGGATCCTATAATTCACCCCTCCACTTT.